This TCR beta chain derives from a study of Ad26.COV2.S vaccination and SARS-CoV-2 variants. Sequencing used immunoSEQ multiplex PCR; TCRdb keeps in-frame clones, though not all of them. The sample yields about 350,000 clones, roughly nine tenths seen once. Germline loops: CDR1 SGDLS, CDR2 YYNGEE. Trimming removed 3 bases from V and 10 bases from J, with 20 bases in between. This CDR3 is built from 15 residues. This material consisted of peripheral blood, taken after recovery from COVID-19. The sequence derives from a human donor who had recovered from COVID-19. The rearrangement uses TRBV9 and TRBJ2-1; D perhaps matches TRBD2 (6 bases). The DNA of the CDR3 is TGTGCCAGCAGCGCCGGGGGACGGAGCTTGGGGGAGCAGTTCTTC. It specifies CASSAGGRSLGEQFF. The complete variable domain, with remaining parts taken from reference TRBV9 and TRBJ2-1, reads DSGVTQTPKHLITATGQRVTLRCSPRSGDLSVYWYQQSLDQGLQFLIQYYNGEERAKGNILERFSAQQFPDLHSELNLSSLELGDSALYFCASSAGGRSLGEQFFGPGTRLTVL.